This TCR beta chain was sequenced during a study of early T cells in non-severe SARS-CoV-2 infection. The overall study: Chains stayed unpaired after sequencing of bulk RNA from unsorted whole blood.

This CDR3 is built from 15 residues. Germline CDR1 is MGHRA and CDR2 is YSYEKL. With V trimmed by 1 base and J by 4 bases, 4 bases remained unmatched. Ten or more counts support this clonotype. Unique molecular identifiers tagged individual cDNA molecules. TCRdb recomputed calls from the 5' RACE reads with MiXCR, one row per CDR3 protein. Seen here are some 96,000 distinct CDR3 sequences, around 13% observed once, and the top ten hold 2% to 2.5%. V gene TRBV4-1 combines with J gene TRBJ2-5; the match to TRBD1 covers 9 bases. The sequenced sample consisted of whole blood. This TCR was sampled from an adult who was a healthcare worker with PCR-confirmed SARS-CoV-2 infection or an uninfected control (not recorded which). In DNA form, the CDR3 reads TGCGCCAGCAGCCAAGTTGGGACAGGGCCAGAGACCCAGTACTTC. Translated: CASSQVGTGPETQYF.